The clone carrying this T cell receptor (beta chain) showed up just once. The source of the sample is a study of technical replicates of blood from a handful of donors. CDR3 length: 15 residues. Germline trimming cut 3 bases from V and 10 bases from J; bases unmatched to any gene: 10. Germline V CDR1 and CDR2: WNHNN, SYGVQD (reference sequence). Method: immunoSEQ multiplex PCR; TCRdb's copy keeps in-frame clones and lacks some. This sample has more than 90,000 clones, with almost 96% found just once. This clonotype originated in a human donor in good health. The rearrangement links TRBV10-1 to TRBJ2-1, with 9 bases matching TRBD2. Sequencing used T cells isolated from PBMCs. The CDR3 nucleotides read TGCGCCAGCAGTGATCCGCGGGGGGGCCCCGAGGAGCAGTTCTTC. Translated: CASSDPRGGPEEQFF.